The text below deals with one TCR beta chain. This may be a read error, as it is one base from a much larger clone. The CDR3 runs 12 residues. The germline V gene has CDR1 SGDLS and CDR2 YYNGEE. MiXCR, run by TCRdb on the 5' RACE reads, gives a single entry per CDR3 protein. The table shows fewer than 40,000 distinct CDR3 sequences, with around 22% occurring only once. The clonotype originates from a female donor with breast cancer. The chain carries TRBV9 and TRBJ1-1; D uncertain. The sequenced sample consisted of memory CD4+ T cells sorted from blood. This sample's subset: memory CD4+ T cells, CD4+CD45RO+CD25-. The CDR3 is CASSVGNAEAFF. For the CDR3, the DNA is TGTGCCAGCAGCGTTGGGAACGCTGAAGCTTTCTTT.